This TCR beta chain emerged from a study of siplizumab effects on memory and regulatory T cells. CDR1 SGHTA and CDR2 FQGNSA come from the germline V gene. V was cut by 5 bases and J by 6 bases, with 20 bases left in between. The CDR3 length is 16 residues. Regarding this clone: Its antigen is unidentified.

Study-level findings and limits: Naive T cells seemed more diverse than memory cells; they also seemed major alloresponse contributors.

Per individual sample, 95,000 to 100,000 TCR templates were assayed. This table comes from immunoSEQ multiplex PCR, and its TCRdb copy is limited to in-frame clones, with some not included. The sample consists of about 56,000 clones, just over 95% of them appearing once. This chain uses TRBV7-2 with TRBJ1-5; D possibly corresponds to TRBD1 (6 bases). Input material: naive CD8+ T cells sorted from blood. The receptor was derived from a human donor in good health. The CDR3 loop is CASSPVTTGLGQPQHF. CDR3 DNA sequence: TGTGCCAGCAGCCCCGTCACCACAGGGTTGGGTCAGCCCCAGCATTTT. Variable domain in full (rest from reference TRBV7-2 and TRBJ1-5): GAGVSQSPSNKVTEKGKDVELRCDPISGHTALYWYRQSLGQGLEFLIYFQGNSAPDKSGLPSDRFSAERTGGSVSTLTIQRTQQEDSAVYLCASSPVTTGLGQPQHFGDGTRLSIL.